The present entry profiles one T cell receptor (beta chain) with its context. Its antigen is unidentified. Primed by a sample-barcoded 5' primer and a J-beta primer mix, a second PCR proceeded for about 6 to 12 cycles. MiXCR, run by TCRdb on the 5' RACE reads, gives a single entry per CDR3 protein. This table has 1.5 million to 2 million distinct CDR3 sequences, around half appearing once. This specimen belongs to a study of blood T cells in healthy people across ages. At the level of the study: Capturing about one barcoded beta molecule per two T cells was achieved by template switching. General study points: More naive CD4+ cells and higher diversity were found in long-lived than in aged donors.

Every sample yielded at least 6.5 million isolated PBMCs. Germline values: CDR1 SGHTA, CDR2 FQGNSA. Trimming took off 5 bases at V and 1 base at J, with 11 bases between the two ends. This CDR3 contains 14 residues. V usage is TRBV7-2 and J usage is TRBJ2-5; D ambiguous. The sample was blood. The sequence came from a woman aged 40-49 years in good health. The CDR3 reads CASSARRVQETQYF. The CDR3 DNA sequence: TGTGCCAGCAGCGCAAGGAGAGTCCAAGAGACCCAGTACTTC.